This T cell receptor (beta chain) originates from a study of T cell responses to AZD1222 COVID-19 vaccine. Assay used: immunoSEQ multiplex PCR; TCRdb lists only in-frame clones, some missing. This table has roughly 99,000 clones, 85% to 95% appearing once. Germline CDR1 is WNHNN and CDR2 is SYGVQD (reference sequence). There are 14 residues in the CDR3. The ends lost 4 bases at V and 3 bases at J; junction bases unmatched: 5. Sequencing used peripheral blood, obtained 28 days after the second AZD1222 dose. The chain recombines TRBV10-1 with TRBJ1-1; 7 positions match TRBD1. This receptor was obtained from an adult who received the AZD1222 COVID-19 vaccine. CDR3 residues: CASSGQGRDTEAFF. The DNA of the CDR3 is TGCGCCAGCAGTGGACAGGGAAGGGACACTGAAGCTTTCTTT.